The TCR beta chain described here comes from a study of T-cell reconstitution after alpha-beta-depleted transplantation in children. Study results and caveats: Reported findings indicate that, about two months after transplant, alpha-beta T cells came from several hundred expanded clones, which were derived from non-depleted graft cells.

A few counts support this clonotype. As yet, its antigen is unknown. Unique molecular identifiers were incorporated when the TCRbeta library was constructed. TCRdb used MiXCR to reprocess the PCR reads, holding one entry per CDR3 protein. The table includes under 850,000 distinct CDR3 sequences, about an eighth detected once. This CDR3 has 13 amino acids. Germline-derived CDR1 and CDR2 are LGHDT and YNNKEL (reference sequence). Trimming left V 1 base short and J 5 bases short, with 8 bases between. Sample: PBMCs, taken before TCRalphabeta/CD19-depleted stem cell transplant. This TCR came from a girl aged 2-10 years with congenital amegakaryocytic thrombocytopenia, due to receive a stem cell transplant. The chain uses TRBV3-1 and TRBJ2-5; D gene unclear. CDR3 nucleotide sequence: TGTGCCAGCAGCCAAGGGGCCACTGAGACCCAGTACTTC. This codes for CASSQGATETQYF.